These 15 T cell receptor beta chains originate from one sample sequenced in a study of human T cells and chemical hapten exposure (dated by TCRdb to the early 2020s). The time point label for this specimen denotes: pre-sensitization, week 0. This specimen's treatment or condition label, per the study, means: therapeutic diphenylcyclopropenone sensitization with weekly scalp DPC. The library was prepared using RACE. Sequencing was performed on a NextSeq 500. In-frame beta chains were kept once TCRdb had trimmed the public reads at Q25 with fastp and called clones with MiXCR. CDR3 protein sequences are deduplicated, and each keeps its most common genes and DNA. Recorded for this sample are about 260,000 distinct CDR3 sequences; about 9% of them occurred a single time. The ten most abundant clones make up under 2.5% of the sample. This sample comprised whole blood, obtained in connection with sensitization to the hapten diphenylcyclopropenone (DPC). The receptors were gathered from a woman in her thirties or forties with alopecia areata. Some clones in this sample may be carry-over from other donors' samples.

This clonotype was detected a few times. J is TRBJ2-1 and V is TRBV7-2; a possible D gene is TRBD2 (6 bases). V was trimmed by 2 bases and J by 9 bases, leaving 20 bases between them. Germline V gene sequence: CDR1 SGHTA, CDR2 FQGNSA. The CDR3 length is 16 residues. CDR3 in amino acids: CASSLNALGSRGEQFF. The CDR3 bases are TGTGCCAGCAGCTTAAACGCCCTCGGGAGCAGAGGTGAGCAGTTCTTC.

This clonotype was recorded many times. In DNA form, the CDR3 reads TGCGCCAGCAGCTTGGGACATGGGAACAACTATGGCTACACCTTC. Translation gives CASSLGHGNNYGYTF. The chain uses TRBV5-1 and TRBJ1-2; unclear D gene. The V and J ends lost 0 bases and 2 bases respectively, with 11 bases between them. The germline gives CDR1 SGHRS, CDR2 YFSETQ. The CDR3 spans 15 residues.

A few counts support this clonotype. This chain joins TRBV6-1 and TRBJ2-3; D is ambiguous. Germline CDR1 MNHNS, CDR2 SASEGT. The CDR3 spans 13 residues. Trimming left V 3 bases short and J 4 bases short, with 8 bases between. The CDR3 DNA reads TGTGCCAGCAGTGATGGCCAGTCAGATACGCAGTATTTT. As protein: CASSDGQSDTQYF.

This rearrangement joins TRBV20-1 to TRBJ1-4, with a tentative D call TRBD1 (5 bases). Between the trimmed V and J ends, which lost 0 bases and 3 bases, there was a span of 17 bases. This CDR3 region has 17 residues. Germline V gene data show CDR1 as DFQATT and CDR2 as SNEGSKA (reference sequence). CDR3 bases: TGCAGTGCTAGAGATTTGGCAGGGAGAGTGGCTAATGAAAAACTGTTTTTT. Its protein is CSARDLAGRVANEKLFF.

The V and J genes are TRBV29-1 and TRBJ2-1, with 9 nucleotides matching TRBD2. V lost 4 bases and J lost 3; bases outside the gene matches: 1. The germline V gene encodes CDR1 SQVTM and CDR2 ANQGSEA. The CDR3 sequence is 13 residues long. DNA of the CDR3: TGCAGCGTTGGGACTAGCGTCTACAATGAGCAGTTCTTC. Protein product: CSVGTSVYNEQFF.

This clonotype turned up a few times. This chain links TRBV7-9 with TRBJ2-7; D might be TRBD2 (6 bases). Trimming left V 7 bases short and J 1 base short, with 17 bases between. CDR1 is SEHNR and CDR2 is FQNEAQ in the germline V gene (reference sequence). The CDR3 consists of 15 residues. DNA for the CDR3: TGTGCCAGCACCCAGGGACTTAGCTTGTCCTACGAGCAGTACTTC. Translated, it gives CASTQGLSLSYEQYF.

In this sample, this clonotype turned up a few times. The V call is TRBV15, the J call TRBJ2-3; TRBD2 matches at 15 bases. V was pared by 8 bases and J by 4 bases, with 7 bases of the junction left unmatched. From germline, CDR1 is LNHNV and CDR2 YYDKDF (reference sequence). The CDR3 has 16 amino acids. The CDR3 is CATSGLAGGPADTQYF. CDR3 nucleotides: TGTGCCACCTCTGGACTAGCGGGAGGGCCCGCAGATACGCAGTATTTT.

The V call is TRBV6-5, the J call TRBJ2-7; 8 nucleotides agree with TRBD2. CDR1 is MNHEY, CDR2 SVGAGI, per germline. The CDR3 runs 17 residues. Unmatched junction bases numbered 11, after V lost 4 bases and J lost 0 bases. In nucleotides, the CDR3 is TGTGCCAGCAGTTCTGACAGACTAGCGCAAAACTCCTACGAGCAGTACTTC. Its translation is CASSSDRLAQNSYEQYF.

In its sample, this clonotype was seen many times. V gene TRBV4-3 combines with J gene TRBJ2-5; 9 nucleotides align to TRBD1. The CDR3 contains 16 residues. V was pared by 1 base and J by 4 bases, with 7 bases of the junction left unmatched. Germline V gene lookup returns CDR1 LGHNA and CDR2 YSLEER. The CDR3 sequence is CASSQGDRGYRETQYF. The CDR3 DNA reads TGCGCCAGCAGCCAAGGAGACAGGGGGTATCGAGAGACCCAGTACTTC.

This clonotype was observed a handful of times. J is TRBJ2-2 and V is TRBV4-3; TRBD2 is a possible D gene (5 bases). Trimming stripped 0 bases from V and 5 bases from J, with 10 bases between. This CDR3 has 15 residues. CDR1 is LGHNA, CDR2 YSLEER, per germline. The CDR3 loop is CASSQDRTGTGELFF. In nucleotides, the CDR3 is TGCGCCAGCAGCCAAGATCGTACGGGGACCGGGGAGCTGTTTTTT.

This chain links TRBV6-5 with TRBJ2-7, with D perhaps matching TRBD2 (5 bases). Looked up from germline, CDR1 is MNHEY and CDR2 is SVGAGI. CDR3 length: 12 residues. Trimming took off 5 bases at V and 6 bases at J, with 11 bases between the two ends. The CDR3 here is CASSPGGPEQYF. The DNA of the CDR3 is TGTGCCAGCAGTCCCGGAGGCCCCGAGCAGTACTTC.

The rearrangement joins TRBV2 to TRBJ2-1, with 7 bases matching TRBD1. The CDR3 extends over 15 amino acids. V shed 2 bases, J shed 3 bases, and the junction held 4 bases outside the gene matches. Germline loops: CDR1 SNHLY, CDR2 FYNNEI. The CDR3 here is CASSEFAGGYNEQFF. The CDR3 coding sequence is TGTGCCAGCAGTGAATTTGCAGGGGGCTACAATGAGCAGTTCTTC.

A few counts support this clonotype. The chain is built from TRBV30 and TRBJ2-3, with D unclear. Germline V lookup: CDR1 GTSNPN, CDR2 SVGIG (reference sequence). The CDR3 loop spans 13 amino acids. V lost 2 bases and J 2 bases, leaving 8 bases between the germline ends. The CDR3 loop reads CAWSQANTDTQYF. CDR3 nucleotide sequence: TGTGCCTGGAGTCAGGCAAACACAGATACGCAGTATTTT. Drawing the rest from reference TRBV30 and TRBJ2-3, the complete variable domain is SQTIHQWPATLVQPVGSPLSLECTVEGTSNPNLYWYRQAAGRGLQLLFYSVGIGQISSEVPQNLSASRPQDRQFILSSKKLLLSDSGFYLCAWSQANTDTQYFGPGTRLTVL.

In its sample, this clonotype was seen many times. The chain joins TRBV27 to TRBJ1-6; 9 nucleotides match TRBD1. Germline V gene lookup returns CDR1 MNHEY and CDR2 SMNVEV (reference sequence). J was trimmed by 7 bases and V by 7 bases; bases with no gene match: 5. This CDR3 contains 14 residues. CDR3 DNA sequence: TGTGCCAGCACGCCGGGACAGGGAAATTCACCCCTCCACTTT. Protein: CASTPGQGNSPLHF.

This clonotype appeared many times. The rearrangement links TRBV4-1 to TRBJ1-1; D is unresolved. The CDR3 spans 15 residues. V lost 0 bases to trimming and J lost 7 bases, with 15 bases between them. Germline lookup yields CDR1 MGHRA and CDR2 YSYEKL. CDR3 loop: CASSQEESGPYEAFF. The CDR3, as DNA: TGCGCCAGCAGCCAAGAAGAATCAGGCCCGTATGAAGCTTTCTTT.